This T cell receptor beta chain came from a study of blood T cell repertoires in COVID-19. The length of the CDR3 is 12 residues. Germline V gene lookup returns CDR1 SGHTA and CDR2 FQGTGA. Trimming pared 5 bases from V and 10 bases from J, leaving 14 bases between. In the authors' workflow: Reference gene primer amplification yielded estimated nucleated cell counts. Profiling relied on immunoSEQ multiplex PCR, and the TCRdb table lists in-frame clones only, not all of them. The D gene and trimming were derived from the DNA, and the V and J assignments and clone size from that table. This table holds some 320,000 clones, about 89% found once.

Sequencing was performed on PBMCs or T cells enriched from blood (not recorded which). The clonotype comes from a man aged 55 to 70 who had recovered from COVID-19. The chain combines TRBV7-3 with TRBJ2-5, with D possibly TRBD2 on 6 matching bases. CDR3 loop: CASSRDGGFQYF. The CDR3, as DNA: TGTGCCAGCAGCCGGGATGGGGGGTTCCAGTACTTC.